Below are 20 T cell receptor beta chains sequenced from a single sample in a study of T-cell memory formation after mild COVID-19. TCRdb re-called the 5' RACE reads through MiXCR, storing one row per CDR3 protein. Of approximately 560,000 distinct CDR3 sequences listed, roughly 17% are singletons. What was sequenced was PBMCs or a T cell subset sorted from them (not recorded which). Receptors originate from an adult woman who had mild COVID-19 (a few samples of this study predate the infection). Cell type and time point are not known.

This clonotype was detected only a few times. This chain links TRBV30 with TRBJ1-1, with 9 bases fitting TRBD1. Trimming at V came to 3 bases and at J to 3 bases, leaving 5 bases not matched to a gene. The germline gives CDR1 GTSNPN, CDR2 SVGIG (reference sequence). This CDR3 contains 14 residues. The CDR3 loop is CAWSSTGGHTEAFF. CDR3 DNA sequence: TGTGCCTGGAGCTCGACAGGGGGTCACACTGAAGCTTTCTTT.

In its sample, this clonotype was seen a few times. The chain uses TRBV6-2 or TRBV6-3 and TRBJ2-5; the match to TRBD1 covers 8 bases. The V gene's germline CDR1 is MNHEY and CDR2 SVGEGT. Losses at the gene ends were 5 bases for V and 10 bases for J; bases not matched to a gene: 15. This CDR3 has 15 amino acids. The CDR3 DNA is TGTGCCAGCAGTCCAACCCGGGACAGGTCCCTTGGCCAGTACTTC. As protein: CASSPTRDRSLGQYF.

The sample holds many counts of this clonotype. Relative to the germline gene, one junction end is altered; a read error may explain this. The chain employs TRBV5-1 and TRBJ1-2; TRBD1 agrees at 8 bases. The CDR3 length is 14 residues. Germline CDR1 is SGHRS and CDR2 is YFSETQ. The CDR3 DNA sequence: TGTGCCAGCAGTTTGGCCGGGACAGGCTATGGCTACACCTTC. Translating gives CASSLAGTGYGYTF.

This chain connects TRBV18 to TRBJ2-7; 11 bases are a match to TRBD1. V lost 2 bases and J lost 3; bases outside the gene matches: 3. Germline lookup yields CDR1 KGHSH and CDR2 LQKENI. This CDR3 comprises 15 residues. CDR3 amino acids: CASSPKGTGGYEQYF. CDR3 nucleotide sequence: TGTGCCAGCTCACCAAAAGGGACAGGGGGCTACGAGCAGTACTTC. The whole variable domain, filled in from reference TRBV18 and TRBJ2-7, reads NAGVMQNPRHLVRRRGQEARLRCSPMKGHSHVYWYRQLPEEGLKFMVYLQKENIIDESGMPKERFSAEFPKEGPSILRIQQVVRGDSAAYFCASSPKGTGGYEQYFGPGTRLTVT.

Note on this clonotype: A read error may be the cause here, since a much bigger clone is one base away. The rearrangement links TRBV5-5 to TRBJ2-7; no definite D call. Trimming removed 3 bases from V and 1 base from J, with 2 bases in between. The CDR3 spans 11 residues. The V gene's germline CDR1 is SGHKS and CDR2 YYEKEE (reference sequence). CDR3 nucleotides: TGTGCCAGCAGCTGGTCCTACGAGCAGTACTTC. Protein product: CASSWSYEQYF.

V usage is TRBV5-1 and J usage is TRBJ2-1, with D possibly matching TRBD2 (5 bases). Germline V gene lookup returns CDR1 SGHRS and CDR2 YFSETQ. CDR3 size: 14 residues. Trimming stripped 7 bases from V and 6 bases from J, with 17 bases between. The CDR3 loop is CASDQGEGSNEQFF. The CDR3 DNA is TGCGCCAGCGACCAAGGAGAGGGCTCCAATGAGCAGTTCTTC.

This clonotype was detected only a few times. This sequence joins TRBV6-2 or TRBV6-3 and TRBJ2-1; 9 bases are a match to TRBD2. Losses at the gene ends were 4 bases for V and 7 bases for J; bases not matched to a gene: 8. The CDR3 has 15 amino acids. The germline gives CDR1 MNHEY, CDR2 SVGEGT. DNA for the CDR3: TGTGCCAGCAGTTCCGTAGCGGGAGCCGTTAATGAGCAGTTCTTC. Protein product: CASSSVAGAVNEQFF.

This clonotype has more than one count but fewer than ten. The chain joins TRBV5-1 to TRBJ2-1, with TRBD2 identical over 14 bases. Trimming took 5 bases from V and 5 from J; bases not matched to a gene: 9. The CDR3 is 17 residues long. Germline CDR1 is SGHRS and CDR2 is YFSETQ. CDR3 nucleotides: TGCGCCAGCAGAGCGGGACTAGCGGGAGAATATCACAATGAGCAGTTCTTC. Residues: CASRAGLAGEYHNEQFF.

The rearrangement joins TRBV10-3 to TRBJ2-3; 9 positions match TRBD2. V lost 7 bases to trimming and J lost 0 bases; unmatched junction nucleotides: 2. The CDR3 totals 14 residues. Per germline, CDR1 ENHRY and CDR2 SYGVKD. CDR3 loop: CAITSGGSTDTQYF. The CDR3, as DNA: TGTGCCATCACCAGCGGGGGGAGCACAGATACGCAGTATTTT.

This clonotype was observed a few times. The chain combines TRBV6-5 with TRBJ2-1; TRBD2 agrees at 9 bases. The CDR3 spans 17 residues. The V segment lost 5 bases and the J segment 5 bases; nucleotides outside the gene matches: 13. CDR1 MNHEY and CDR2 SVGAGI come from the germline V gene. As DNA, the CDR3 is TGTGCCAGCAGTCCATCCCCTGCGGGAGGGCCCAACAATGAGCAGTTCTTC. Its translation: CASSPSPAGGPNNEQFF.

The J gene is TRBJ2-7, the V gene TRBV16; 10 bases are shared with TRBD1. V gave up 3 bases and J gave up 4 bases; unmatched junction bases: 9. This CDR3 has 16 residues. Germline CDR1 KGHSY, CDR2 FQNENV. This CDR3 reads CASSHPGTGALYEQYF. The DNA for the CDR3 is TGTGCCAGCAGCCACCCCGGGACAGGGGCGTTGTACGAGCAGTACTTC.

This clonotype was recorded many times. This rearrangement joins TRBV3-1 to TRBJ2-4, with 7 bases matching TRBD2. The CDR3 covers 18 residues. Germline V gene lookup returns CDR1 LGHDT and CDR2 YNNKEL (reference sequence). V gave up 4 bases and J gave up 0 bases; unmatched junction bases: 12. For the CDR3, the DNA is TGTGCCAGCAGCCCCGGCGTGTGGGGGGGGGTAGCCAAAAACATTCAGTACTTC. This translates into CASSPGVWGGVAKNIQYF.

V and J are TRBV20-1 and TRBJ1-2; 11 bases are shared with TRBD1. Germline-derived CDR1 and CDR2 are DFQATT and SNEGSKA (reference sequence). Germline trimming cut 6 bases from V and 2 bases from J; bases unmatched to any gene: 5. This CDR3 contains 14 residues. CDR3 coding DNA: TGCAGTGCCAGCGGGGACAGGGGGAACTATGGCTACACCTTC. Residues: CSASGDRGNYGYTF.

This clonotype has only a few counts. DNA for the CDR3: TGTGCCAGTACCGAGCGGGAGGGCCGTATCGATGAGCAGTTCTTC. Translating it yields CASTEREGRIDEQFF. The V gene is TRBV19, the J gene TRBJ2-1; 10 bases map to TRBD2. The CDR3 runs to 15 residues. V dropped 7 bases and J dropped 8; count of bases not matched to a gene: 11. Per the germline V gene, CDR1 is LNHDA and CDR2 is SQIVND (reference sequence). Based on the CDR3 plus reference TRBV19 and TRBJ2-1, the full variable domain is DGGITQSPKYLFRKEGQNVTLSCEQNLNHDAMYWYRQDPGQGLRLIYYSQIVNDFQKGDIAEGYSVSREKKESFPLTVTSAQKNPTAFYLCASTEREGRIDEQFFGPGTRLTVL.

As concerns this clonotype: An end of the junction does not agree with germline; a read error may underlie this. J is TRBJ2-1 and V is TRBV6-6; TRBD1 or TRBD2 may be the D gene (5 bases each). Germline CDR1 and CDR2: MNHNY and SVGAGI (reference sequence). The CDR3 is made up of 15 amino acids. CDR3 DNA: TGTGCCAGCAGCCCGGGACGGATGACTTACACTGAGCAGTTCTTC. Protein product: CASSPGRMTYTEQFF.

The chain uses TRBV4-1 and TRBJ2-7; a possible D gene is TRBD1 (5 bases). Trimming took off 0 bases at V and 2 bases at J, with 14 bases between the two ends. Per germline, CDR1 MGHRA and CDR2 YSYEKL. This CDR3 region has 16 residues. The CDR3 sequence is CASSQDPDRQTYEQYF. The CDR3 bases are TGCGCCAGCAGCCAAGATCCTGACAGACAGACCTACGAGCAGTACTTC.

This chain links TRBV9 with TRBJ1-3; TRBD1 matches at 8 bases. The CDR3 length is 17 residues. The germline CDR1 and CDR2 sequences are SGDLS and YYNGEE. V dropped 2 bases and J dropped 3; count of bases not matched to a gene: 10. DNA for the CDR3: TGTGCCAGCAGCGTCCAATTCGACAGGGGTGGTGGAAACACCATATATTTT. This codes for CASSVQFDRGGGNTIYF.

This clonotype appeared a few times. The chain uses TRBV13 and TRBJ2-3; 13 bases are a match to TRBD2. V shed 3 bases and J 2 bases; nucleotides not matched to a gene: 5. CDR3 length: 17 residues. Germline-derived CDR1 and CDR2 are PRHDT and FYEKMQ (reference sequence). CDR3 in amino acids: CASSFVGLAGVTDTQYF. The CDR3, as DNA: TGTGCCAGCAGCTTCGTTGGACTAGCGGGAGTCACAGATACGCAGTATTTT.

The CDR3 nucleotides are TGTGCCAGCAGTCGAGCCGAACAGGGTGCGGATGGCTACACCTTC. Its protein product is CASSRAEQGADGYTF. V gene TRBV2 combines with J gene TRBJ1-2, with a possible D match to TRBD1 (6 bases). V gave up 5 bases and J gave up 6 bases, with 19 bases separating them. The CDR3 is 15 amino acids. Per the germline V gene, CDR1 is SNHLY and CDR2 is FYNNEI.

This clonotype was seen more than once but under ten times. The chain uses TRBV7-2 and TRBJ2-2, with 8 bases lining up with TRBD2. After removal of 2 bases from V and 3 bases from J, the junction contained 11 bases not matched to a gene. Germline V CDR1 and CDR2: SGHTA, FQGNSA. The CDR3 is made up of 18 amino acids. The CDR3 is CASSLSLQRESDTGELFF. The DNA for the CDR3 is TGTGCCAGCAGCTTAAGTCTCCAGCGGGAGTCAGACACCGGGGAGCTGTTTTTT.